The 14 T cell receptor beta chains below come from one sample, sequenced in a study of shared T cell receptors in the human thymus. Method: immunoSEQ multiplex PCR; TCRdb's copy keeps in-frame clones and lacks some. The sample contains hundreds of thousands of clones, around 87% of which appear only once. This sample also appeared in a second study, on human thymus T cells.

Input material: thymocytes. These receptors originate from a boy under three years old with a congenital heart defect.

The rearrangement links TRBV5-5 to TRBJ1-1; D unresolved. CDR1 and CDR2 (germline): SGHKS, YYEKEE (reference sequence). The V gene lost 2 bases and the J gene lost 6 bases, with 17 bases spanning the gap. This CDR3 is built from 15 residues. CDR3 sequence reads: CASSFLDPEGAEAFF. The CDR3 DNA sequence: TGTGCCAGCAGCTTCCTTGACCCTGAGGGAGCTGAAGCTTTCTTT.

J is TRBJ2-7 and V is TRBV4-3; D not certain. Germline V gives CDR1 LGHNA, CDR2 YSLEER. There are 16 residues in the CDR3. Trimming cost V 0 bases and J 0 bases, with 12 bases left between them. CDR3 residues: CASSQDWHVSSYEQYF. The DNA of the CDR3 is TGCGCCAGCAGCCAAGATTGGCACGTCAGCTCCTACGAGCAGTACTTC.

The V call is TRBV18, the J call TRBJ1-5, with 8 bases that match TRBD1. This CDR3 is built from 23 residues. Germline CDR1 is KGHSH and CDR2 is LQKENI. The V and J ends lost 3 bases and 0 bases, in that order; junction bases with no gene match: 25. CDR3 sequence: CASSPGGPGQDSFKFYSNQPQHF. The CDR3 DNA sequence: TGTGCCAGCTCACCGGGCGGTCCGGGACAGGACTCATTCAAGTTTTATAGCAATCAGCCCCAGCATTTT. Full variable domain (outside the CDR3, taken from reference TRBV18 and TRBJ1-5): NAGVMQNPRHLVRRRGQEARLRCSPMKGHSHVYWYRQLPEEGLKFMVYLQKENIIDESGMPKERFSAEFPKEGPSILRIQQVVRGDSAAYFCASSPGGPGQDSFKFYSNQPQHFGDGTRLSIL.

V and J are TRBV28 and TRBJ1-5; D gene ambiguous. Germline values: CDR1 MDHEN, CDR2 SYDVKM. The CDR3 sequence is 13 residues long. Between the trimmed V and J ends, which lost 3 bases and 6 bases, there was a span of 9 bases. CDR3 bases: TGTGCCAGCAGTTTTTATTTCAGTCAGCCCCAGCATTTT. Its translation is CASSFYFSQPQHF.

Written as DNA, the CDR3 is TGTGCCAGCAGCTTATGTTGGGGAACCGGGACAGGAGAAATACGTCTCCACTTT. It specifies CASSLCWGTGTGEIRLHF. The J gene is TRBJ1-6, the V gene TRBV11-2; TRBD1 aligns across 8 bases. The CDR3 length is 18 residues. After removal of 2 bases from V and 16 bases from J, the junction contained 22 bases not matched to a gene. CDR1 and CDR2 from the germline V gene are SGHAT and FQNNGV.

The chain employs TRBV6-1 and TRBJ1-1, with D unclear. Per germline, CDR1 MNHNS and CDR2 SASEGT. This CDR3 spans 14 amino acids. Trimming removed 6 bases from V and 4 bases from J, with 15 bases in between. The CDR3 loop is CASSATGFGTEAFF. The CDR3 nucleotides are TGTGCCAGCAGCGCAACCGGGTTCGGCACTGAAGCTTTCTTT.

In DNA, the CDR3 is TGTGCCAGCTCACCACAGGGCAGGGGCAATCAGCCCCAGCATTTT. Translated, it gives CASSPQGRGNQPQHF. This chain links TRBV18 with TRBJ1-5; D possibly corresponds to TRBD1 (5 bases). Trimming took 1 base from V and 2 from J, leaving 9 bases between them. The germline gives CDR1 KGHSH, CDR2 LQKENI. The CDR3 is 15 amino acids. Drawing the rest from reference TRBV18 and TRBJ1-5, the complete variable domain is NAGVMQNPRHLVRRRGQEARLRCSPMKGHSHVYWYRQLPEEGLKFMVYLQKENIIDESGMPKERFSAEFPKEGPSILRIQQVVRGDSAAYFCASSPQGRGNQPQHFGDGTRLSIL.

This rearrangement joins TRBV7-9 to TRBJ1-2, with TRBD1 as a possible D gene (6 bases). Germline CDR1 is SEHNR and CDR2 is FQNEAQ (reference sequence). Trimming stripped 3 bases from V and 5 bases from J, with 16 bases between. The CDR3 is 15 residues long. The CDR3 DNA follows: TGTGCCAGCAGCTTCAGAACAGGGAACGGATATGGCTACACCTTC. Amino acids: CASSFRTGNGYGYTF.

The gene calls are TRBV2 and TRBJ1-6; D ambiguous. V was clipped by 7 bases and J by 3 bases, with 7 bases between them. From germline, CDR1 is SNHLY and CDR2 FYNNEI. The CDR3 totals 13 residues. In nucleotides, the CDR3 is TGTGCCAGCACGTCGTACTATAATTCACCCCTCCACTTT. It yields the protein CASTSYYNSPLHF. The complete variable domain, with remaining parts taken from reference TRBV2 and TRBJ1-6, reads EPEVTQTPSHQVTQMGQEVILRCVPISNHLYFYWYRQILGQKVEFLVSFYNNEISEKSEIFDDQFSVERPDGSNFTLKIRSTKLEDSAMYFCASTSYYNSPLHFGNGTRLTVT.

This chain uses TRBV7-9 with TRBJ1-1; D unresolved. The germline V gene has CDR1 SEHNR and CDR2 FQNEAQ (reference sequence). The CDR3 is 15 residues long. V lost 5 bases, J lost 0 bases, and 13 bases lay in between. CDR3 region: CASSPYSLLNTEAFF. The CDR3, as DNA: TGTGCCAGCAGCCCGTACAGTCTCTTGAACACTGAAGCTTTCTTT.

This clone was picked up one time. The J gene is TRBJ1-1, the V gene TRBV6-5; D may be TRBD1 (5 bases). Germline-derived CDR1 and CDR2 are MNHEY and SVGAGI. V shed 6 bases and J shed 9 bases, with 20 bases lying between them. CDR3 length equals 14 residues. The CDR3 loop reads CASSKRGEAGKAFF. The CDR3 DNA reads as TGTGCCAGCAGCAAACGTGGCGAAGCAGGGAAAGCTTTCTTT.

The V call is TRBV29-1, the J call TRBJ1-5; D gene unclear. Germline loops: CDR1 SQVTM, CDR2 ANQGSEA. The V and J ends lost 7 bases and 4 bases respectively, with 20 bases between them. The CDR3 extends over 15 amino acids. The DNA for the CDR3 is TGCAGCGCCGCCGACACCGAGCACCGTAATCAGCCCCAGCATTTT. It translates to CSAADTEHRNQPQHF.

The rearrangement uses TRBV7-6 and TRBJ2-1, with 8 nucleotides matching TRBD2. V dropped 0 bases and J dropped 4; count of bases not matched to a gene: 14. The CDR3 length is 19 residues. Germline V gene sequence: CDR1 SGHVS, CDR2 FNYEAQ. The CDR3 DNA reads TGTGCCAGCAGCTTAGCGTTAGTGGTAGCGGGACGCCATTACAATGAGCAGTTCTTC. The encoded protein is CASSLALVVAGRHYNEQFF.

The sample holds one count of this clone. V usage is TRBV5-6 and J usage is TRBJ1-2; 10 bases match TRBD1. Germline trimming cut 4 bases from V and 5 bases from J; bases unmatched to any gene: 14. The CDR3 spans 17 residues. The V gene's germline CDR1 is SGHDT and CDR2 YYEEEE. The CDR3 is CASSKGQGVIKGYGYTF. CDR3 in DNA: TGTGCCAGCAGCAAAGGACAGGGGGTCATAAAGGGGTATGGCTACACCTTC.